This TCR beta chain appears in the sequencing data of a study of identical twins. Study-wide results and limits: Memory repertoires lacked the insertion deficit that abundant cord blood beta clonotypes showed. The authors drew conclusions from cross-sectional statistical analysis rather than following the same donors. Weaker excess sharing between twins was seen in beta out-of-frame sequences. Within twin pairs, the out-of-frame alpha sequences they shared showed excess low generation probability.

The ends were cut back, 0 bases at V and 3 bases at J, with 17 bases in the middle. The CDR3 has 16 amino acids. Germline V lookup: CDR1 SQVTM, CDR2 ANQGSEA. This clonotype was seen a few times. As yet, its antigen is unknown. Via MiXCR, TCRdb re-called the 5' RACE reads, giving one row per CDR3 protein. The sample lists roughly 570,000 distinct CDR3 sequences, approximately 10% occurring once. This sample also belongs to another study, concerning yellow fever vaccine responses in identical twins.

Material: PBMCs. This TCR came from a young woman in good health. This chain uses TRBV29-1 with TRBJ1-1; no clear D. DNA of the CDR3: TGCAGCGTTGAAGATAATTTAGGAAGGGAGGACACTGAAGCTTTCTTT. Translation gives CSVEDNLGREDTEAFF.